The entry below describes one T cell receptor beta chain. This specimen comes from a study of CD8 T cells in Susac syndrome. The V gene lost 1 base and the J gene lost 1 base, with 7 bases spanning the gap. The CDR3 loop spans 14 amino acids. CDR1 is LNHNV, CDR2 YYDKDF, per germline (reference sequence). The authors sequenced TCR beta from blood CD8+ and CD4+ T cells. The authors reverse transcribed about 0.5 to 1 ug RNA with random hexamers. TCRdb processed the immunoSEQ multiplex PCR reads anew with MiXCR; each CDR3 protein has one entry. The sample includes 45,000 to 60,000 distinct CDR3 sequences, around 92% of them seen just once.

The chain joins TRBV15 to TRBJ2-5; the D is unclear. Sequenced material: CD8+ T cells from PBMCs. This clonotype was sampled from a human donor in good health. This CDR3 is CATSRVRPQETQYF. In nucleotides, the CDR3 is TGTGCCACCAGCAGAGTGCGTCCCCAAGAGACCCAGTACTTC.